The sequence of this TCR beta chain was determined in a study of T cells in Graves' hyperthyroidism and ophthalmopathy. A note on this clonotype: Its antigen is currently unknown. The junction shows a germline mismatch at one end, possibly a read error.

The CDR3 is made up of 17 amino acids. The V gene's germline CDR1 is SGHAT and CDR2 FQDESV (reference sequence). Points from the study as a whole: Ophthalmopathy and stable hyperthyroidism were told apart by a 13 V-J model.

Disease lasting under 3 months, a NOSPECS grade of at least 4, and a Clinical Activity Score of at least 3 were features of the ophthalmopathy patients. The TCR beta CDR3 regions underwent amplification using RNA transcripts as the source. RT-PCR in the first round (using the HTBI primer set) targeted the TCR CDR3. TCRdb fed the multiplex PCR reads into MiXCR, producing one record per CDR3 protein. The table has more than 500,000 distinct CDR3 sequences, approximately 14% seen once. This clonotype was obtained from a middle-aged woman with Graves' ophthalmopathy. The chain joins TRBV11-1 to TRBJ2-2, with TRBD2 identical over 13 bases. Sequencing was performed on blood. The CDR3 loop reads CANSPSGTSGNTGELFF. CDR3 nucleotide sequence: TGTGCCAACAGCCCATCAGGGACTAGCGGGAATACCGGGGAGCTGTTTTTT. The full variable domain, completed using reference TRBV11-1 and TRBJ2-2, is EAEVAQSPRYKITEKSQAVAFWCDPISGHATLYWYRQILGQGPELLVQFQDESVVDDSQLPKDRFSAERLKGVDSTLKIQPAELGDSAMYLCANSPSGTSGNTGELFFGEGSRLTVL.